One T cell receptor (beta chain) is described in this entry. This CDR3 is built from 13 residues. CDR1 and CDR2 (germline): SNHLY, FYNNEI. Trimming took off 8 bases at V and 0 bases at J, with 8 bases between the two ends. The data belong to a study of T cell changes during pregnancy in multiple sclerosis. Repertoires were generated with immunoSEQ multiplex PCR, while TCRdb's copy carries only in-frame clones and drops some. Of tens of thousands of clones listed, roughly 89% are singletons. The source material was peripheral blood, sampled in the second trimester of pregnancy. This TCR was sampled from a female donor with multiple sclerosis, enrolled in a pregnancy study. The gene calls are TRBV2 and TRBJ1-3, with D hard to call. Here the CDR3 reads CASGQISGNTIYF. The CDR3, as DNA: TGTGCCAGCGGGCAAATCTCTGGAAACACCATATATTTT. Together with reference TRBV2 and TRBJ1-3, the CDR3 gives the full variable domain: EPEVTQTPSHQVTQMGQEVILRCVPISNHLYFYWYRQILGQKVEFLVSFYNNEISEKSEIFDDQFSVERPDGSNFTLKIRSTKLEDSAMYFCASGQISGNTIYFGEGSWLTVV.